In this sample, the clone carrying this TCR beta chain turned up once. The entry originates in a study of blood T cell repertoires in COVID-19. CDR3 length: 19 amino acids. Per germline, CDR1 SGHDN and CDR2 FVKESK. V lost 2 bases and J lost 0, with 20 bases in between. In the study's own analysis: It was from reference gene primer amplification that nucleated cell counts were estimated. Only in-frame clones appear in the TCRdb table, and some are missing; sequencing was by immunoSEQ multiplex PCR. For V, J and clone size, that table is used; D and trimming come from the DNA. The data hold 80,000 to 90,000 clones, with around four fifths observed a single time.

The receptor comes from a woman in her 70s with acute or convalescent COVID-19. The rearrangement joins TRBV14 to TRBJ2-1; TRBD1 might be the D (7 bases). Sequenced material: peripheral blood. As DNA, the CDR3 is TGTGCCAGCAGCCAAAGGGGATGGGACAGCGGGTTCTCCTACAATGAGCAGTTCTTC. Residues: CASSQRGWDSGFSYNEQFF.